The TCR beta chain under discussion was sequenced for a study of T cell changes during pregnancy in multiple sclerosis. Here immunoSEQ multiplex PCR was the method, and the copy in TCRdb shows in-frame clones only, minus some. Here the sample spans tens of thousands of clones, approximately 90% being singletons. Specimen: peripheral blood, collected in the second trimester of pregnancy. The TCR comes from a female donor with multiple sclerosis, enrolled in a pregnancy study.

The CDR3 DNA is TGTGCCAGCAGCCCCGGATCTGGGGAGGGGGAAAAACTGTTTTTT. The encoded protein is CASSPGSGEGEKLFF. The chain links TRBV5-4 to TRBJ1-4, with a possible D match to TRBD1 (5 bases). This CDR3 spans 15 amino acids. V lost 4 bases, J lost 8 bases, and 18 bases lay in between. The germline CDR1 and CDR2 sequences are SGHNT and YYREEE (reference sequence).